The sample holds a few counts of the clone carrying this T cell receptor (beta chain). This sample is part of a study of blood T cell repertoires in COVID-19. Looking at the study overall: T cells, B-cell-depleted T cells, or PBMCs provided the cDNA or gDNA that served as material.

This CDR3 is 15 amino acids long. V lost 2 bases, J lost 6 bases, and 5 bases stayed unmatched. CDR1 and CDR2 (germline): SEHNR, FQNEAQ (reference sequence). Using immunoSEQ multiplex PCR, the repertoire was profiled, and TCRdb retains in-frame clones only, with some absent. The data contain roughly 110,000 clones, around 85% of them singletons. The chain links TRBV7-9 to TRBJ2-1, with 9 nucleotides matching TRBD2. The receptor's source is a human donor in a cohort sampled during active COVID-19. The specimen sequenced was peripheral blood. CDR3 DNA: TGTGCCAGCAGCTTATTTAGCGGGGGCTTCAATGAGCAGTTCTTC. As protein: CASSLFSGGFNEQFF. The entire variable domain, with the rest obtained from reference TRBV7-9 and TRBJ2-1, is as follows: DTGVSQNPRHKITKRGQNVTFRCDPISEHNRLYWYRQTLGQGPEFLTYFQNEAQLEKSRLLSDRFSAERPKGSFSTLEIQRTEQGDSAMYLCASSLFSGGFNEQFFGPGTRLTVL.